This passage covers 7 T cell receptor beta chains from one sample sequenced in a study of shared clonotypes between healthy human individuals. The repertoire was sequenced with immunoSEQ multiplex PCR; TCRdb's copy has only in-frame clones and lacks some. Here the sample spans some 2,400,000 clones, roughly 95% being singletons. The sequenced sample consisted of naive CD4+ T cells sorted from blood. As to subset: CD45RA+ positively selected. The receptors shown here come from a man between 18 and 35 years old in good health.

The chain has TRBV2 and TRBJ2-2, with a possible D match to TRBD1 (6 bases). The CDR3 runs to 14 residues. V was cut by 4 bases and J by 4 bases, with 10 bases left in between. Germline V CDR1 and CDR2: SNHLY, FYNNEI. The CDR3 loop is CASSVQGSTGELFF. The CDR3 DNA reads as TGTGCCAGCAGTGTACAGGGCAGCACCGGGGAGCTGTTTTTT.

The chain recombines TRBV6-5 with TRBJ1-2, with 10 bases that match TRBD1. The CDR3 is 16 amino acids. Looked up from germline, CDR1 is MNHEY and CDR2 is SVGAGI. V trimming: 0 bases; J trimming: 7 bases; junction bases outside the gene matches: 8. This CDR3 is CASSYSGTGASGGYTF. In nucleotides, the CDR3 is TGTGCCAGCAGTTACTCAGGGACAGGGGCTAGCGGTGGCTACACCTTC.

A remark on this clone: Distinct nucleotide sequences in the sample also encode this CDR3. The V call is TRBV28, the J call TRBJ2-2; 9 bases line up with TRBD2. The CDR3 is 13 residues long. Looked up from germline, CDR1 is MDHEN and CDR2 is SYDVKM. With 6 bases clipped from V and 4 bases from J, the junction kept 0 bases outside the gene matches. The CDR3 is CASRRGGTGELFF. CDR3 nucleotide sequence: TGTGCCAGCAGGCGGGGGGGCACCGGGGAGCTGTTTTTT.

The V call is TRBV15, the J call TRBJ2-7; no firm D call. The length of the CDR3 is 14 residues. Germline V gene lookup returns CDR1 LNHNV and CDR2 YYDKDF (reference sequence). The V end lost 5 bases, the J end lost 2 bases, and 13 bases lay between the germline ends. CDR3 residues: CATSPRAVTYEQYF. Written as DNA, the CDR3 is TGTGCCACCAGCCCTCGGGCGGTTACCTACGAGCAGTACTTC.

J is TRBJ2-1 and V is TRBV4-1, with D possibly matching TRBD2 (6 bases). V was cut by 1 base and J by 10 bases, with 14 bases left in between. The CDR3 loop spans 14 amino acids. Per the germline V gene, CDR1 is MGHRA and CDR2 is YSYEKL. CDR3: CASSQVSGEEEQFF. In DNA form, the CDR3 reads TGCGCCAGCAGCCAAGTCTCCGGGGAGGAAGAGCAGTTCTTC.

The rearrangement links TRBV10-3 to TRBJ1-6; 7 positions match TRBD1. The CDR3 runs 14 residues. CDR1 and CDR2 (germline): ENHRY, SYGVKD. The ends lost 6 bases at V and 7 bases at J; junction bases unmatched: 6. The CDR3 here is CAISGDRTNSPLHF. The CDR3 DNA reads TGTGCCATCAGCGGGGACAGAACCAATTCACCCCTCCACTTT.

The chain uses TRBV11-2 and TRBJ2-5, with 12 nucleotides matching TRBD2. Germline CDR1 and CDR2: SGHAT and FQNNGV. This CDR3 is built from 17 residues. J was trimmed by 3 bases and V by 3 bases; bases with no gene match: 8. The CDR3 loop reads CASSFTSGGPTEETQYF. The CDR3 bases are TGTGCCAGCAGCTTTACTAGCGGGGGGCCAACTGAAGAGACCCAGTACTTC.